Following are 12 T cell receptor beta chains from one sample sequenced in a study of T-cell reconstitution after alpha-beta-depleted transplantation in children. Preparation of the TCRbeta library was carried out with unique molecular identifiers. MiXCR was run by TCRdb on the PCR reads, yielding one entry per CDR3 protein. The sample records some 220,000 distinct CDR3 sequences, around 9.5% being singletons. The sample here was PBMCs from the stem cell graft donor, taken from the stem cell graft. The receptors here all came from a human donor who donated a stem cell graft to a child with acute lymphoblastic leukemia.

In its sample, this clonotype was seen a few times. The chain uses TRBV7-2 and TRBJ2-7; 10 bases are a match to TRBD1. In germline, CDR1 is SGHTA, CDR2 FQGNSA. V lost 1 base and J lost 8; bases outside the gene matches: 8. CDR3 length equals 15 residues. The DNA of the CDR3 is TGTGCCAGCAGCTTAGGGCAGACAGGGGGCAGGAAGCAGTACTTC. Protein product: CASSLGQTGGRKQYF.

Many counts were recorded for this clonotype. This sequence joins TRBV5-6 and TRBJ2-7, with TRBD1 as a possible D gene (5 bases). In germline, CDR1 is SGHDT, CDR2 YYEEEE. There are 16 residues in the CDR3. Trimming cost V 7 bases and J 2 bases, with 22 bases left between them. The CDR3 DNA reads as TGTGCCAGCCAAAAAATCCCCTCGGCAGGGACCTACGAGCAGTACTTC. Translated, it gives CASQKIPSAGTYEQYF.

This clonotype was recorded many times. This chain links TRBV20-1 with TRBJ1-1; tentative D call: TRBD1 (6 bases). The CDR3 is 13 amino acids. Germline V gene lookup returns CDR1 DFQATT and CDR2 SNEGSKA (reference sequence). V gave up 6 bases and J gave up 0 bases, with 11 bases separating them. CDR3 loop: CSAAGTLNTEAFF. CDR3 bases: TGCAGTGCCGCCGGGACATTGAACACTGAAGCTTTCTTT.

This chain joins TRBV29-1 and TRBJ1-1, with no clear D. Trimming shortened V by 4 bases and J by 10 bases, and 13 bases separated the two germline ends. The CDR3 runs 11 residues. The germline V gene encodes CDR1 SQVTM and CDR2 ANQGSEA. CDR3 coding DNA: TGCAGCGTTGTATCCCCCCGGGGAGCTTTCTTT. Translated, it gives CSVVSPRGAFF.

This clonotype was counted many times. This rearrangement joins TRBV3-1 to TRBJ1-2, with unresolved D. CDR1 and CDR2 from the germline V gene are LGHDT and YNNKEL (reference sequence). The CDR3 length is 14 residues. Deletions cut 0 bases from V and 8 bases from J, with 13 bases between. The CDR3 DNA reads TGTGCCAGCAGCCAAGATGTTGCGGAACGGGGCTACACCTTC. This gives the protein CASSQDVAERGYTF.

This clonotype was detected only a few times. The chain links TRBV10-2 to TRBJ2-3; 10 positions match TRBD2. Germline assignment: CDR1 WSHSY and CDR2 SAAADI. Unmatched junction bases numbered 6, after V lost 3 bases and J lost 6 bases. The CDR3 contains 15 residues. For the CDR3, the DNA is TGCGCCAGCAGTGAACTAGCGGGGATCGGGGATACGCAGTATTTT. This gives the protein CASSELAGIGDTQYF.

This clonotype was detected only a few times. The chain couples TRBV7-6 to TRBJ1-1, with TRBD1 identical over 7 bases. Per the germline V gene, CDR1 is SGHVS and CDR2 is FNYEAQ. V trimming: 5 bases; J trimming: 1 base; junction bases outside the gene matches: 10. The CDR3 length is 16 residues. The CDR3 reads CASSVDRVLGNTEAFF. Here the CDR3 DNA reads TGTGCCAGCAGCGTTGACAGGGTGCTAGGGAACACTGAAGCTTTCTTT.

The chain uses TRBV6-1 and TRBJ2-6, with D perhaps given as TRBD1 or TRBD2 (5 bases each). V gave up 5 bases and J gave up 0 bases, with 11 bases separating them. The CDR3 has 16 amino acids. Germline CDR1 MNHNS, CDR2 SASEGT. The chain's CDR3 is CASSRDGISGANVLTF. The DNA for the CDR3 is TGTGCCAGCAGTCGGGACGGGATCTCTGGGGCCAACGTCCTGACTTTC.

This clonotype was detected ten times or more. The chain couples TRBV12-5 to TRBJ2-7; weak D call: TRBD1 (5 bases). The germline CDR1 and CDR2 sequences are LGHNT and FRNRAP. The CDR3 spans 13 residues. V lost 4 bases, J lost 1 base, and 8 bases lay in between. The CDR3 region is CASGSDTSYEQYF. The CDR3 DNA sequence: TGTGCTAGTGGTTCGGACACGTCCTACGAGCAGTACTTC.

In its sample, this clonotype was seen many times. J is TRBJ2-7 and V is TRBV29-1, with TRBD1 matching over 7 bases. The CDR3 spans 12 residues. Germline V gene sequence: CDR1 SQVTM, CDR2 ANQGSEA. J lost 2 bases, V lost 7 bases, and 5 bases had no gene match. Here the CDR3 reads CSGGQTTYEQYF. Here the CDR3 DNA reads TGCAGCGGGGGACAGACAACCTACGAGCAGTACTTC.

This clonotype was picked up a small number of times. The chain combines TRBV20-1 with TRBJ1-1; D unresolved. The V gene's germline CDR1 is DFQATT and CDR2 SNEGSKA (reference sequence). V lost 5 bases and J 6 bases, leaving 19 bases between the germline ends. This CDR3 is built from 14 residues. CDR3 in amino acids: CSAPAGGLPAEAFF. The CDR3 DNA follows: TGCAGTGCTCCCGCAGGTGGGTTACCCGCTGAAGCTTTCTTT.

The sample holds many counts of this clonotype. As DNA, the CDR3 is TGCGCCAGCAGCTTGGCCACTGACAGCAACACAGATACGCAGTATTTT. Its translation is CASSLATDSNTDTQYF. V gene TRBV5-1 combines with J gene TRBJ2-3; TRBD1 is a possible D gene (5 bases). This CDR3 contains 16 residues. V was trimmed by 0 bases and J by 2 bases, leaving 13 bases between them. CDR1 and CDR2 from the germline V gene are SGHRS and YFSETQ.